One sample yielded the 27 T cell receptor beta chains listed below, sequenced in a study of blood T cell repertoires in COVID-19. Data came from immunoSEQ multiplex PCR; TCRdb stores just in-frame clones and leaves some out. Here the sample spans a few hundred thousand clones, approximately 90% being singletons. Sequenced sample: PBMCs or T cells enriched from blood (not recorded which). The receptor set was obtained from a woman aged 40 to 49 with acute COVID-19.

The chain recombines TRBV7-9 with TRBJ2-1; 7 bases agree with TRBD2. This CDR3 region has 14 residues. With V trimmed by 5 bases and J by 5 bases, 6 bases remained unmatched. The germline CDR1 and CDR2 sequences are SEHNR and FQNEAQ (reference sequence). In DNA form, the CDR3 reads TGTGCCAGCAGCGCGCGGGACTATAACAATGAGCAGTTCTTC. Translated, it gives CASSARDYNNEQFF.

The V call is TRBV5-5, the J call TRBJ1-1; D possibly corresponds to TRBD1 (6 bases). V was trimmed by 3 bases and J by 6 bases, leaving 21 bases between them. The CDR3 runs 16 residues. Germline CDR1 SGHKS, CDR2 YYEKEE (reference sequence). This CDR3 reads CASSSQLGPGGPEAFF. The CDR3 DNA reads TGTGCCAGCAGCTCTCAACTTGGCCCGGGGGGCCCTGAAGCTTTCTTT.

The chain joins TRBV11-2 to TRBJ1-3; D gene unclear. Germline V CDR1 and CDR2: SGHAT, FQNNGV. V lost 6 bases to trimming and J lost 4 bases, with 13 bases between them. The CDR3 is 14 residues long. This CDR3 is CASSQVAGGNTIYF. The CDR3 nucleotides read TGTGCCAGCAGTCAAGTGGCGGGAGGAAACACCATATATTTT.

The chain combines TRBV7-6 with TRBJ1-1, with 9 bases that match TRBD1. The CDR3 spans 18 residues. The germline CDR1 and CDR2 sequences are SGHVS and FNYEAQ. The J segment lost 2 bases and the V segment lost 4 bases, leaving 14 bases of the junction unmatched. CDR3 sequence reads: CASSSPYRGRRANTEAFF. The CDR3 coding sequence is TGTGCCAGCAGCTCGCCGTACAGGGGGCGTCGCGCTAACACTGAAGCTTTCTTT.

The genes are TRBV24-1 and TRBJ2-3; D possibly corresponds to TRBD2 (5 bases). The length of the CDR3 is 17 residues. Trimming left V 0 bases short and J 1 base short, with 13 bases between. Germline loops: CDR1 KGHDR, CDR2 SFDVKD. CDR3 sequence: CATSDLQGRSGTDTQYF. DNA of the CDR3: TGTGCCACCAGTGATTTGCAAGGGAGATCGGGCACAGATACGCAGTATTTT.

CDR3 sequence: CASSPRGSGISTDTQYF. The CDR3 DNA sequence: TGTGCCAGCAGTCCCCGGGGTAGCGGGATTAGCACAGATACGCAGTATTTT. This sequence joins TRBV6-2 or TRBV6-3 and TRBJ2-3, with 8 nucleotides matching TRBD2. The germline gives CDR1 MNHEY, CDR2 SVGEGT. Trimming took 5 bases from V and 0 from J; bases not matched to a gene: 10. CDR3 size: 17 residues.

This clone is a singleton in its sample. The DNA of the CDR3 is TGTGCCATCAGTGAGGGTAGAAGTGAGACCCAGTACTTC. It translates to CAISEGRSETQYF. The V gene is TRBV10-3, the J gene TRBJ2-5; D call uncertain. Trimming took 2 bases from V and 5 from J, leaving 9 bases between them. This CDR3 comprises 13 residues. Per germline, CDR1 ENHRY and CDR2 SYGVKD.

This chain links TRBV7-8 with TRBJ1-1; 10 nucleotides agree with TRBD1. Trimming cost V 5 bases and J 5 bases; bases outside gene matches: 11. CDR1 SGHVS and CDR2 FQNEAQ come from the germline V gene. The CDR3 consists of 16 residues. CDR3 in amino acids: CASSPGTGVRITEAFF. The DNA for the CDR3 is TGTGCCAGCAGCCCTGGGACAGGGGTGAGGATTACTGAAGCTTTCTTT.

The rearrangement joins TRBV10-3 to TRBJ1-1, with D maybe TRBD1 (5 bases). The CDR3 covers 14 residues. From germline, CDR1 is ENHRY and CDR2 SYGVKD. Trimming took 6 bases from V and 0 from J, leaving 11 bases between them. The CDR3 reads CAIRAGTVNTEAFF. The CDR3 DNA is TGTGCCATCAGAGCCGGGACTGTGAACACTGAAGCTTTCTTT.

The V and J genes are TRBV10-3 and TRBJ2-1; 13 nucleotides agree with TRBD2. Germline assignment: CDR1 ENHRY and CDR2 SYGVKD. Trimming at V came to 5 bases and at J to 6 bases, leaving 7 bases not matched to a gene. The CDR3 is made up of 16 amino acids. CDR3 region: CAISNWTSGSINEQFF. CDR3 bases: TGTGCCATCAGTAACTGGACTAGCGGGAGTATCAATGAGCAGTTCTTC.

The DNA for the CDR3 is TGTGCCACCAGTGGGCAAACAGGGGGAGGCTATGGCTACACCTTC. It yields the protein CATSGQTGGGYGYTF. The rearrangement links TRBV24-1 to TRBJ1-2; 8 bases agree with TRBD1. The V and J ends lost 5 bases and 4 bases, in that order; junction bases with no gene match: 8. This CDR3 spans 15 amino acids. CDR1 is KGHDR and CDR2 is SFDVKD in the germline V gene.

The chain combines TRBV10-3 with TRBJ2-4; TRBD2 agrees at 14 bases. The CDR3 loop spans 18 amino acids. V trimming: 2 bases; J trimming: 3 bases; junction bases outside the gene matches: 6. Germline V CDR1 and CDR2: ENHRY, SYGVKD. The CDR3 is CAISEGLAGGGGKNIQYF. The CDR3 bases are TGTGCCATCAGTGAGGGACTAGCGGGAGGAGGAGGCAAAAACATTCAGTACTTC.

The chain joins TRBV25-1 to TRBJ1-1; a possible D gene is TRBD1 (6 bases). The germline CDR1 and CDR2 sequences are MGHDK and SYGVNS. The CDR3 covers 13 residues. V was pared by 2 bases and J by 8 bases, with 12 bases between. The CDR3 here is CASSEPDRSEAFF. CDR3 coding DNA: TGTGCCAGCAGTGAACCAGACAGGTCGGAAGCTTTCTTT.

In its sample, this clone was seen once. This chain links TRBV6-1 with TRBJ2-7, with D maybe TRBD2 (5 bases). CDR1 and CDR2 from the germline V gene are MNHNS and SASEGT. The CDR3 is 14 residues long. Trimming removed 6 bases at V and 6 bases at J, with 18 bases between. The CDR3 region has the DNA TGTGCCAGCAGATTCGGCCCCGGGGAAGTCGAGCAGTACGTC. This gives the protein CASRFGPGEVEQYV.

The CDR3 sequence is CAISGTGGSDTEAFF. CDR3 nucleotides: TGTGCCATCAGTGGGACAGGGGGCTCCGACACTGAAGCTTTCTTT. The rearrangement joins TRBV10-3 to TRBJ1-1; 11 bases align to TRBD1. With 4 bases clipped from V and 3 bases from J, the junction kept 4 bases outside the gene matches. Germline CDR1 reads ENHRY; CDR2 reads SYGVKD. The CDR3 contains 15 residues.

V is TRBV7-9 and J is TRBJ2-5; D uncertain. There are 15 residues in the CDR3. V lost 3 bases and J lost 0, with 11 bases in between. CDR1 SEHNR and CDR2 FQNEAQ come from the germline V gene (reference sequence). CDR3 residues: CASSFLSSYQETQYF. CDR3 nucleotide sequence: TGTGCCAGCAGCTTCTTATCGTCGTACCAAGAGACCCAGTACTTC.

This chain connects TRBV2 to TRBJ1-2; 9 bases fit TRBD1. The V and J ends lost 6 bases and 6 bases, in that order; junction bases with no gene match: 8. Germline CDR1 SNHLY, CDR2 FYNNEI. The CDR3 extends over 14 amino acids. In DNA, the CDR3 is TGTGCCAGCAGCTCCGGACAGGGGAGGGATGGCTACACCTTC. Amino acids: CASSSGQGRDGYTF.

V usage is TRBV18 and J usage is TRBJ2-2; D is undetermined. V shed 3 bases and J shed 4 bases, with 12 bases lying between them. Germline CDR1 is KGHSH and CDR2 is LQKENI. CDR3 length: 15 amino acids. CDR3 region: CASSPRVVSTGELFF. CDR3 coding DNA: TGTGCCAGCTCACCGCGCGTAGTTTCCACCGGGGAGCTGTTTTTT.

The gene calls are TRBV5-1 and TRBJ2-5, with D possibly being TRBD2 (6 bases). CDR3 length: 15 amino acids. From germline, CDR1 is SGHRS and CDR2 YFSETQ. The V end lost 4 bases, the J end lost 3 bases, and 16 bases lay between the germline ends. The CDR3 sequence is CASSILGGSEETQYF. The CDR3 nucleotides are TGCGCCAGCAGCATCCTGGGAGGATCGGAAGAGACCCAGTACTTC.

This rearrangement joins TRBV7-9 to TRBJ2-1; D ambiguous. Germline-derived CDR1 and CDR2 are SEHNR and FQNEAQ (reference sequence). The CDR3 covers 15 residues. V lost 5 bases, J lost 0 bases, and 11 bases lay in between. CDR3 sequence (DNA): TGTGCCAGCAGCGTCGAATACGGCTCCTACAATGAGCAGTTCTTC. Translated, it gives CASSVEYGSYNEQFF.

The rearrangement links TRBV5-1 to TRBJ2-5; D is possibly TRBD1 (6 bases). V was pared by 2 bases and J by 4 bases, with 15 bases between. Germline V gives CDR1 SGHRS, CDR2 YFSETQ. This CDR3 has 15 amino acids. The CDR3 sequence is CASSLQGPTGETQYF. The CDR3 nucleotides are TGCGCCAGCAGCTTACAGGGACCTACGGGAGAGACCCAGTACTTC. Full variable domain (rest looked up from reference TRBV5-1 and TRBJ2-5): KAGVTQTPRYLIKTRGQQVTLSCSPISGHRSVSWYQQTPGQGLQFLFEYFSETQRNKGNFPGRFSGRQFSNSRSEMNVSTLELGDSALYLCASSLQGPTGETQYFGPGTRLLVL.

V usage is TRBV30 and J usage is TRBJ1-1; D may be TRBD1 (6 bases). The CDR3 is made up of 12 amino acids. Trimming took off 1 base at V and 8 bases at J, with 11 bases between the two ends. The V gene's germline CDR1 is GTSNPN and CDR2 SVGIG (reference sequence). The CDR3 DNA reads as TGTGCCTGGAGTGAACAGGGACTAGAAGCTTTCTTT. This translates into CAWSEQGLEAFF.

This clone appeared a few times. The chain is built from TRBV6-6 and TRBJ2-7; 12 positions match TRBD2. With V trimmed by 6 bases and J by 4 bases, 10 bases remained unmatched. The CDR3 has 16 amino acids. Germline values: CDR1 MNHNY, CDR2 SVGAGI (reference sequence). CDR3 amino acids: CASRSSASGRGYEQYV. The CDR3 DNA is TGTGCCAGCAGGTCCTCGGCTAGCGGGAGGGGGTACGAGCAGTACGTC.

This chain joins TRBV9 and TRBJ1-5; no firm D call. CDR1 and CDR2 from the germline V gene are SGDLS and YYNGEE. This CDR3 spans 14 amino acids. Trimming stripped 0 bases from V and 3 bases from J, with 7 bases between. As DNA, the CDR3 is TGTGCCAGCAGCGTAGCACAAAACAATCAGCCCCAGCATTTT. It yields the protein CASSVAQNNQPQHF.

The chain couples TRBV24-1 to TRBJ2-3, with D possibly being TRBD1 (6 bases). V lost 10 bases and J 0 bases, leaving 16 bases between the germline ends. This CDR3 has 15 amino acids. Germline V gene sequence: CDR1 KGHDR, CDR2 SFDVKD. CDR3 protein: CATGSGVSSTDTQYF. In nucleotides, the CDR3 is TGTGCCACAGGGTCAGGGGTCTCTAGCACAGATACGCAGTATTTT.

The chain uses TRBV5-6 and TRBJ2-5, with 11 bases lining up with TRBD2. Per germline, CDR1 SGHDT and CDR2 YYEEEE. Unmatched junction bases numbered 13, after V lost 4 bases and J lost 5 bases. The CDR3 loop spans 17 amino acids. CDR3 protein: CASSRGQLAGERETQYF. CDR3 nucleotide sequence: TGTGCCAGCAGCAGAGGCCAACTAGCGGGAGAACGGGAGACCCAGTACTTC.

The chain links TRBV20-1 to TRBJ2-7, with TRBD2 as a possible D gene (5 bases). V lost 4 bases, J lost 6 bases, and 10 bases lay in between. This CDR3 region has 11 residues. Looked up from germline, CDR1 is DFQATT and CDR2 is SNEGSKA (reference sequence). DNA of the CDR3: TGCAGTGCTATGATAGGGAGCGAGCAGTACGTC. It yields the protein CSAMIGSEQYV.